A single sample gave rise to the 25 T cell receptor beta chains below, sequenced in a study of blood T cell repertoires in COVID-19. TCRdb's table, derived via immunoSEQ multiplex PCR, lists solely in-frame clones and lacks some. The sample yields roughly 150,000 clones, roughly 80% seen once. The sequencing sample was made of peripheral blood. The receptors come from a man in his sixties or seventies with acute or convalescent COVID-19.

V and J are TRBV5-5 and TRBJ1-4, with 8 bases aligning to TRBD1. The CDR3 is 14 residues long. Germline CDR1 is SGHKS and CDR2 is YYEKEE (reference sequence). Losses at the gene ends were 3 bases for V and 8 bases for J; bases not matched to a gene: 6. The CDR3: CASSSGGLAEKLFF. CDR3 sequence (DNA): TGTGCCAGCAGCTCAGGGGGCCTCGCAGAAAAACTGTTTTTT. The variable domain in full, completed from reference TRBV5-5 and TRBJ1-4, reads DAGVTQSPTHLIKTRGQQVTLRCSPISGHKSVSWYQQVLGQGPQFIFQYYEKEERGRGNFPDRFSARQFPNYSSELNVNALLLGDSALYLCASSSGGLAEKLFFGSGTQLSVL.

The chain couples TRBV20-1 to TRBJ1-5, with 11 bases fitting TRBD1. CDR1 and CDR2 from the germline V gene are DFQATT and SNEGSKA (reference sequence). The CDR3 spans 16 residues. With 3 bases clipped from V and 7 bases from J, the junction kept 11 bases outside the gene matches. The chain's CDR3 is CSASDVGQGAWQPQHF. The CDR3 DNA follows: TGCAGTGCTAGTGATGTCGGACAGGGGGCTTGGCAGCCCCAGCATTTT.

The rearrangement joins TRBV27 to TRBJ2-2; TRBD2 matches at 10 bases. Germline V gene sequence: CDR1 MNHEY, CDR2 SMNVEV (reference sequence). The ends lost 6 bases at V and 4 bases at J; junction bases unmatched: 20. This CDR3 comprises 20 residues. For the CDR3, the DNA is TGTGCCAGCAGACACCTTCACCTCCTAGCGGGAGAGGCGGGCACCGGGGAGCTGTTTTTT. It yields the protein CASRHLHLLAGEAGTGELFF.

Only one count was recorded for this clone. The chain couples TRBV4-3 to TRBJ2-1, with 8 bases fitting TRBD2. This CDR3 has 14 amino acids. The V segment lost 0 bases and the J segment 6 bases; nucleotides outside the gene matches: 1. Germline CDR1 and CDR2: LGHNA and YSLEER. The CDR3 protein is CASSQELAANEQFF. The CDR3, as DNA: TGCGCCAGCAGCCAAGAACTAGCGGCCAATGAGCAGTTCTTC.

This clone occurred a few times. The rearrangement uses TRBV3-1 (or the pseudogene TRBV3-2) and TRBJ1-1; D unclear. Germline CDR1 and CDR2: LGHDT and YNNKEL (reference sequence). CDR3 length: 16 amino acids. Trimming shortened V by 5 bases and J by 1 base, and 17 bases separated the two germline ends. The DNA of the CDR3 is TGTGCCAGCAGCGACATTGGTGGAATCGGGAACACTGAAGCTTTCTTT. It is translated as CASSDIGGIGNTEAFF.

The genes are TRBV11-1 and TRBJ1-4; 8 bases match TRBD1. Per germline, CDR1 SGHAT and CDR2 FQDESV (reference sequence). The CDR3 contains 14 residues. With 5 bases clipped from V and 5 bases from J, the junction kept 4 bases outside the gene matches. The CDR3 coding sequence is TGTGCCAGCAGCCCGACAGGGGAGAATGAAAAACTGTTTTTT. This encodes CASSPTGENEKLFF. The full variable domain, with the rest looked up from reference TRBV11-1 and TRBJ1-4, is EAEVAQSPRYKITEKSQAVAFWCDPISGHATLYWYRQILGQGPELLVQFQDESVVDDSQLPKDRFSAERLKGVDSTLKIQPAELGDSAMYLCASSPTGENEKLFFGSGTQLSVL.

V usage is TRBV25-1 and J usage is TRBJ1-1; D is possibly TRBD1 (6 bases). Germline CDR1 MGHDK, CDR2 SYGVNS. Between the trimmed V and J ends, which lost 6 bases and 2 bases, there was a span of 10 bases. The CDR3 runs 13 residues. The CDR3 bases are TGTGCCAGCAGGCGACAGGTCAACACTGAAGCTTTCTTT. This codes for CASRRQVNTEAFF.

This clone has only one observation. The chain carries TRBV2 and TRBJ1-1; TRBD1 agrees at 9 bases. The CDR3 covers 14 residues. The trim removed 4 bases at V and 4 bases at J, leaving 4 bases unmatched. Germline V gene data show CDR1 as SNHLY and CDR2 as FYNNEI. Here the CDR3 DNA reads TGTGCCAGCAGTGCAACGACAGGGGGCACTGAAGCTTTCTTT. Translated, it gives CASSATTGGTEAFF.

The chain uses TRBV1 and TRBJ2-7; no check of the table's D call, TRBD1, against the DNA was made. TRBV1 is a pseudogene. CDR3 size: 15 residues. As DNA, the CDR3 is TGCACCAGCAGCCAAGAAAGACAGGGGGCCTACGAGCAGTACTTC. This codes for CTSSQERQGAYEQYF.

The rearrangement joins TRBV5-4 to TRBJ2-5; D ambiguous. The CDR3 runs 15 residues. The germline V gene encodes CDR1 SGHNT and CDR2 YYREEE (reference sequence). V was pared by 4 bases and J by 1 base, with 14 bases between. This CDR3 reads CASSRDSYPQETQYF. Written as DNA, the CDR3 is TGTGCCAGCAGCCGAGACTCCTACCCCCAAGAGACCCAGTACTTC.

The chain recombines TRBV5-5 with TRBJ1-5; TRBD1 might be the D (6 bases). This CDR3 spans 12 amino acids. Trimming pared 7 bases from V and 5 bases from J, leaving 10 bases between. Germline V gives CDR1 SGHKS, CDR2 YYEKEE (reference sequence). The DNA of the CDR3 is TGTGCCAGCGGGACACCAGATCAGCCCCAGCATTTT. Protein sequence: CASGTPDQPQHF.

This chain connects TRBV4-2 to TRBJ2-2, with 8 bases matching TRBD1. This CDR3 spans 14 amino acids. CDR1 is LGHNA and CDR2 is YNFKEQ in the germline V gene. Trimming took 2 bases from V and 5 from J; bases not matched to a gene: 1. The CDR3 reads CASSQYRGTGELFF. CDR3 nucleotide sequence: TGTGCCAGCAGCCAATACAGGGGGACCGGGGAGCTGTTTTTT.

The chain couples TRBV11-2 to TRBJ2-2; TRBD2 matches at 7 bases. CDR3 length: 15 amino acids. From germline, CDR1 is SGHAT and CDR2 FQNNGV. Trimming at V came to 1 base and at J to 2 bases, leaving 1 base not matched to a gene. DNA for the CDR3: TGTGCCAGCAGCTTAGTGACTAGCAACACCGGGGAGCTGTTTTTT. It yields the protein CASSLVTSNTGELFF. Using reference TRBV11-2 and TRBJ2-2 for the parts outside the CDR3, the full variable domain is EAGVAQSPRYKIIEKRQSVAFWCNPISGHATLYWYQQILGQGPKLLIQFQNNGVVDDSQLPKDRFSAERLKGVDSTLKIQPAKLEDSAVYLCASSLVTSNTGELFFGEGSRLTVL.

The gene calls are TRBV5-1 and TRBJ1-1; 8 positions agree with TRBD1. The CDR3 runs to 16 residues. The V and J ends lost 4 bases and 3 bases, in that order; junction bases with no gene match: 11. The germline CDR1 and CDR2 sequences are SGHRS and YFSETQ. The CDR3 loop reads CASSGTGMFGDTEAFF. CDR3 in DNA: TGCGCCAGCAGCGGGACAGGAATGTTCGGGGACACTGAAGCTTTCTTT.

This chain links TRBV2 with TRBJ1-5; TRBD1 matches 7 bases. Trimming cost V 6 bases and J 1 base; bases outside gene matches: 9. Germline assignment: CDR1 SNHLY and CDR2 FYNNEI. The CDR3 consists of 16 residues. The CDR3 reads CASSPRTGISNQPQHF. DNA for the CDR3: TGTGCCAGCAGCCCCCGGACAGGTATAAGCAATCAGCCCCAGCATTTT.

This chain uses TRBV6-2 or TRBV6-3 with TRBJ1-1; 12 bases are a match to TRBD1. Losses at the gene ends were 4 bases for V and 6 bases for J; bases not matched to a gene: 6. This CDR3 is built from 15 residues. In germline, CDR1 is MNHEY, CDR2 SVGEGT. The CDR3 DNA reads TGTGCCAGCAGTTTGGGGACAGGGGGCCAGGCTGAAGCTTTCTTT. Translation gives CASSLGTGGQAEAFF.

This rearrangement joins TRBV5-1 to TRBJ2-5; 10 bases match TRBD2. J was trimmed by 2 bases and V by 2 bases; bases with no gene match: 3. Germline V CDR1 and CDR2: SGHRS, YFSETQ. The CDR3 is 15 residues long. DNA of the CDR3: TGCGCCAGCAGCTTCCAGCGGGGGGGGCAAGAGACCCAGTACTTC. Its translation: CASSFQRGGQETQYF.

The chain couples TRBV6-6 to TRBJ1-2; no clear D. Germline V gene sequence: CDR1 MNHNY, CDR2 SVGAGI (reference sequence). The CDR3 length is 15 residues. V was clipped by 2 bases and J by 2 bases, with 12 bases between them. CDR3 amino acids: CASSYPAGQNYGYTF. The CDR3 DNA follows: TGTGCCAGCAGTTACCCTGCTGGTCAGAACTATGGCTACACCTTC.

The chain joins TRBV9 to TRBJ1-2; D call uncertain. The CDR3 is 16 residues long. V was clipped by 0 bases and J by 2 bases, with 14 bases between them. Germline CDR1 and CDR2: SGDLS and YYNGEE. CDR3 protein: CASSVGFAGQNYGYTF. The CDR3 bases are TGTGCCAGCAGCGTAGGATTTGCAGGTCAGAACTATGGCTACACCTTC.

The genes are TRBV6-1 and TRBJ1-5; 7 positions match TRBD1. This CDR3 spans 17 amino acids. CDR1 is MNHNS and CDR2 is SASEGT in the germline V gene. The ends lost 2 bases at V and 0 bases at J; junction bases unmatched: 7. The CDR3 sequence: CASSEFGTVNSNQPQHF. As DNA, the CDR3 is TGTGCCAGCAGTGAATTTGGGACAGTGAATAGCAATCAGCCCCAGCATTTT.

The rearrangement joins TRBV19 to TRBJ2-5; D call uncertain. The CDR3 loop spans 12 amino acids. CDR1 is LNHDA and CDR2 is SQIVND in the germline V gene (reference sequence). Deletions cut 8 bases from V and 2 bases from J, with 9 bases between. The CDR3 DNA reads as TGTGCCAGTTCAGCGCAGCAAGAGACCCAGTACTTC. Encoded protein: CASSAQQETQYF. The whole variable domain, remainder taken from reference TRBV19 and TRBJ2-5, is DGGITQSPKYLFRKEGQNVTLSCEQNLNHDAMYWYRQDPGQGLRLIYYSQIVNDFQKGDIAEGYSVSREKKESFPLTVTSAQKNPTAFYLCASSAQQETQYFGPGTRLLVL.

The chain recombines TRBV6-6 with TRBJ1-5, with D uncertain. V was trimmed by 2 bases and J by 6 bases, leaving 17 bases between them. The germline CDR1 and CDR2 sequences are MNHNY and SVGAGI (reference sequence). The CDR3 runs 16 residues. The CDR3 DNA is TGTGCCAGCAGTTACACGGATCGGAGCGGGGTTCAGCCCCAGCATTTT. As protein: CASSYTDRSGVQPQHF.

CDR3 amino acids: CASRGGGGDEQYF. The CDR3 DNA sequence: TGTGCCAGCAGGGGGGGCGGCGGCGACGAGCAGTACTTC. V is TRBV18 and J is TRBJ2-7, with D possibly TRBD2 on 7 matching bases. V was trimmed by 8 bases and J by 5 bases, leaving 16 bases between them. Germline-derived CDR1 and CDR2 are KGHSH and LQKENI. CDR3 size: 13 residues.

This chain links TRBV19 with TRBJ2-4; 12 nucleotides line up with TRBD1. V lost 1 base and J lost 6; bases outside the gene matches: 4. The length of the CDR3 is 16 residues. Germline V gene sequence: CDR1 LNHDA, CDR2 SQIVND (reference sequence). In DNA, the CDR3 is TGTGCCAGTAGTATAGGGGGACAGGGGGCTTTAAACATTCAGTACTTC. It encodes CASSIGGQGALNIQYF.

This clone was counted at least ten times. The V call is TRBV19, the J call TRBJ1-5; a weak D match, TRBD1 (6 bases). CDR3 length: 14 residues. CDR1 is LNHDA, CDR2 SQIVND, per germline (reference sequence). V was shortened by 8 bases and J by 7 bases, with 18 bases between the two germline ends. The CDR3: CASHTGLTGQPQHF. The CDR3, as DNA: TGTGCCAGTCACACAGGGTTGACGGGACAGCCCCAGCATTTT.